These T cell receptor beta chains were read from a single sample in a study of T-cell reconstitution after alpha-beta-depleted transplantation in children. A single record per CDR3 protein comes from TCRdb applying MiXCR to the PCR reads. The sample lists roughly 190,000 distinct CDR3 sequences, approximately 14% occurring once. This material consisted of PBMCs from the stem cell graft donor, taken from the stem cell graft. Receptors were obtained from a human donor who donated a stem cell graft to a child with acute lymphoblastic leukemia. Each CDR3 is given with its conserved first and last residue. A D gene is named only where the DNA matches it firmly. Size is omitted from some rows. Given values are once, few, many or a class for expanded clones.

many	TRBV20-1	.	TRBJ1-2	TGCAGTGCTATCCTCTTCAAGAACATCTATGGCTACACCTTC	CSAILFKNIYGYTF
few	TRBV12-3/TRBV12-4	TRBD2	TRBJ2-5	TGTGCCAGCAGGCCTCCTCTACTGACTAGCGGGAGTCAAGAGACCCAGTACTTC	CASRPPLLTSGSQETQYF
.	TRBV6-5	.	TRBJ1-1	TGTGCCAGCAGTCCCGGGGCAGTGAAAATGAACACTGAAGCTTTCTTT	CASSPGAVKMNTEAFF
once	TRBV7-8	TRBD1	TRBJ1-6	TGTGCCAGCAGCCAATATTATTCAGGGGGAAATTCACCCCTCCACTTT	CASSQYYSGGNSPLHF
.	TRBV11-2	.	TRBJ1-1	TGTGCCAGCAGCTGGGACTGGGGCGCCCTGAACACTGAAGCTTTCTTT	CASSWDWGALNTEAFF
few	TRBV6-1	.	TRBJ1-5	TGTGCCAGCAGTGGCCTTGCCAGCAATCAGCCCCAGCATTTT	CASSGLASNQPQHF
many	TRBV7-9	TRBD2	TRBJ2-5	TGTGCCAGCACCGTGGGGAGGGACCTTGGAGAGACCCAGTACTTC	CASTVGRDLGETQYF
many	TRBV5-6	TRBD1	TRBJ2-2	TGTGCCAGCAGCCAACCAAGCTGGACAGGAGACACCGGGGAGCTGTTTTTT	CASSQPSWTGDTGELFF
.	TRBV7-2	TRBD2	TRBJ2-2	TGTGCCAGCAGGTCCCAAACGGGAGGCGGCACCGGGGAGCTGTTTTTT	CASRSQTGGGTGELFF
once	TRBV5-4	.	TRBJ2-5	TGTGCCAGCAGCCCGAGTCGAGCGGAGTACGGGGAGACCCAGTACTTC	CASSPSRAEYGETQYF
many	TRBV12-3/TRBV12-4	.	TRBJ1-2	TGTGCCAGCACGATAGGGCAGGGGAGCTTTGGCTACACCTTC	CASTIGQGSFGYTF
.	TRBV3-1	.	TRBJ2-4	TGTGCCAGCAGCCAAGCCTGGGAGGCCAAAAACATTCAGTACTTC	CASSQAWEAKNIQYF
many	TRBV7-9	TRBD1	TRBJ2-7	TGTGCCAGCAGCTTAGGGGACAGGGGAGAGCAGTACTTC	CASSLGDRGEQYF
few	TRBV11-2	.	TRBJ2-3	TGTGCCAGCAGCCCCATAGGTCAGGGACCAGATACGCAGTATTTT	CASSPIGQGPDTQYF
many	TRBV20-1	.	TRBJ1-2	TGCAGTGCCCGGCGGGACACCAGAAATGGCTACACCTTC	CSARRDTRNGYTF
many	TRBV20-1	TRBD1	TRBJ2-7	TGCAGTGCTCGAGATCGGGACAGTTCCTACGAGCAGTACTTC	CSARDRDSSYEQYF
many	TRBV5-1	.	TRBJ2-3	TGCGCCAGCAGCCCGAGAGGGGGAGATACGCAGTATTTT	CASSPRGGDTQYF
.	TRBV7-9	.	TRBJ2-5	TGTGCCAGCAGCTTCCGGGGGAGAGAAAAAGAGACCCAGTACTTC	CASSFRGREKETQYF
many	TRBV20-1	.	TRBJ1-1	TGCAGTGCTACTCCCGGCGCCACTGAAGCTTTCTTT	CSATPGATEAFF
many	TRBV10-3	TRBD2	TRBJ2-7	TGTGCCATCAGTGAAACGGGGACTAGCCGCGCCCGGGAGCAGTACTTC	CAISETGTSRAREQYF
few	TRBV20-1	.	TRBJ2-7	TGCAGTGCCGCCCAGGGAGCGGGTACACCCTACGAGCAGTACTTC	CSAAQGAGTPYEQYF
few	TRBV5-6	TRBD2	TRBJ2-4	TGTGCCAGCAGCCCGAGGGGACTAGCGGGAGTAGCCAAAAACATTCAGTACTTC	CASSPRGLAGVAKNIQYF
.	TRBV23-1	.	TRBJ2-6	TGCGCCAGCATTCGTACGGTCACTGGGGCCAACGTCCTGACTTTC	CASIRTVTGANVLTF
.	TRBV6-1	.	TRBJ2-5	TGTGCCAGCAGTCTTTACCCTATCTGGGGGCAAGAGACCCAGTACTTC	CASSLYPIWGQETQYF
many	TRBV7-2	.	TRBJ2-2	TGTGCCAGCAGCTTAGCAGGGAGAGACACCGGGGAGCTGTTTTTT	CASSLAGRDTGELFF
many	TRBV5-1	.	TRBJ2-5	TGCGCCAGCAGTTCCGGGGAAACCCGGGAGACCCAGTACTTC	CASSSGETRETQYF
.	TRBV12-3/TRBV12-4	TRBD1	TRBJ2-4	TGTGCCAGCAGCTACTGGAACAGGGGGCCGGGCAACATTCAGTACTTC	CASSYWNRGPGNIQYF
many	TRBV5-4	TRBD1	TRBJ2-5	TGTGCCAGCAGCCCCCCGGATGACAGGGGATTTGAAGAGACCCAGTACTTC	CASSPPDDRGFEETQYF
few	TRBV29-1	TRBD1	TRBJ1-3	TGCAGCGCCTTCCACGGACAGGGAGACACCATATATTTT	CSAFHGQGDTIYF
.	TRBV29-1	.	TRBJ2-7	TGCAGCGCTGAGGTTGGGGGCGAGCAGTACTTC	CSAEVGGEQYF
many	TRBV20-1	.	TRBJ1-2	TGCAGTGCTAGACCTACCGGGACTCCAAAAGGTGACTATGGCTACACCTTC	CSARPTGTPKGDYGYTF
many	TRBV7-6	TRBD2	TRBJ2-1	TGTGCCAGCAGCTTAATCGGCGGGAGAGGTAGTTACAATGAGCAGTTCTTC	CASSLIGGRGSYNEQFF
many	TRBV20-1	TRBD2	TRBJ2-7	TGCAGTGCTCGGCTAGCGGGAGTGGGGTCCTACGAGCAGTACTTC	CSARLAGVGSYEQYF
.	TRBV5-3	TRBD2	TRBJ2-4	TGTGCCAGAAGCGGAAGCGGGAGGAACATCCAAAACATTCAGTACTTC	CARSGSGRNIQNIQYF
many	TRBV11-2	TRBD1	TRBJ2-1	TGTGCCAGCAGTTTCGACAGGGAGTACATTGAGCAGTTCTTC	CASSFDREYIEQFF
many	TRBV12-3/TRBV12-4	TRBD1	TRBJ1-5	TGTGCCAGCAGCGTAGGACAGGGGGCAAGACAGCCCCAGCATTTT	CASSVGQGARQPQHF
.	TRBV30	TRBD1	TRBJ2-7	TGTGCCTGGAGGGCACTGACAGGGTACGAGCAGTACTTC	CAWRALTGYEQYF
few	TRBV5-1	TRBD2	TRBJ2-5	TGCGCCAGCAGCGCCGGGACTAGCGGGAGGTTGGAGACCCAGTACTTC	CASSAGTSGRLETQYF
few	TRBV5-5	.	TRBJ1-1	TGTGCCAGCAGCTTGACACATGTGAACACTGAAGCTTTCTTC	CASSLTHVNTEAFF
many	TRBV5-1	TRBD1	TRBJ1-4	TGCGCCAGCAGCTTTGGACAGGGCACAACTAATGAAAAACTGTTTTTT	CASSFGQGTTNEKLFF
.	TRBV7-7	.	TRBJ2-5	TGTGCTAGCAGCCTATCGGGCCATCAAGAGACCCAGTACTTC	CASSLSGHQETQYF
many	TRBV29-1	.	TRBJ1-2	TGCAGCGTTGGGAGGGAGGGCGGCTATGGCTACACCTTC	CSVGREGGYGYTF
many	TRBV6-5	TRBD2	TRBJ2-5	TGTGCCAGCCACCAATCACTAGCGGGAGGATCAGAGACCCAGTACTTC	CASHQSLAGGSETQYF
many	TRBV29-1	.	TRBJ2-1	TGCAGCGCCTCGGGGAGCTCCTACAATGAGCAGTTCTTC	CSASGSSYNEQFF
few	TRBV29-1	.	TRBJ1-2	TGCAGCGTTGGGGCCTCCTATGGCTACACCTTC	CSVGASYGYTF
once	TRBV2	.	TRBJ2-3	TGTGCCAGCAGTGACACCTCTAGCACAGATACGCAGTATTTT	CASSDTSSTDTQYF
many	TRBV2	.	TRBJ2-1	TGTGCCAGCAGTGATGATGCCTACAATGAGCAGTTCTTC	CASSDDAYNEQFF
.	TRBV18	TRBD1	TRBJ1-1	TGTGCCAGCTCACGGGGGGCCCGGGACAGGGATGGTGAGAGCACTGAAGCTTTCTTT	CASSRGARDRDGESTEAFF